The 32 T cell receptor beta chains presented below share a single source sample, sequenced in a study of blood T cell repertoires in COVID-19. Libraries were prepared by immunoSEQ multiplex PCR; TCRdb keeps only in-frame clonotypes and omits some of them. Here the sample spans just over 250,000 clones, 80% to 95% being singletons. Sequenced material: peripheral blood. The receptors were sampled from a person aged 18-29 years with COVID-19, enrolled during active disease.

The chain uses TRBV24-1 and TRBJ1-2; 10 bases are a match to TRBD1. J gave up 5 bases and V 3 bases, and 2 bases lay outside the gene matches. This CDR3 comprises 14 residues. The germline gives CDR1 KGHDR, CDR2 SFDVKD. The CDR3 spells CATSDRDRGYGYTF. The CDR3 nucleotides read TGTGCCACCAGTGATAGGGACAGGGGTTATGGCTACACCTTC.

The chain recombines TRBV27 with TRBJ2-3, with D maybe TRBD2 (8 bases). CDR3 size: 16 residues. With 5 bases removed from V and 4 bases from J, the gap between germline ends came to 19 bases. Germline CDR1 MNHEY, CDR2 SMNVEV (reference sequence). CDR3 sequence (DNA): TGTGCCAGCAGTCAAGGGGGCGGGGGGTTTGCAGATACGCAGTATTTT. Translating it yields CASSQGGGGFADTQYF.

The chain combines TRBV11-1 with TRBJ2-7, with TRBD2 as a possible D gene (5 bases). The CDR3 is 14 residues long. V lost 6 bases, J lost 0 bases, and 12 bases lay in between. Per germline, CDR1 SGHAT and CDR2 FQDESV (reference sequence). CDR3 bases: TGTGCCAGCAGGCCTCCGGGGAGCTCCTACGAGCAGTACTTC. Translating it yields CASRPPGSSYEQYF. Using reference TRBV11-1 and TRBJ2-7 for the parts outside the CDR3, the full variable domain is EAEVAQSPRYKITEKSQAVAFWCDPISGHATLYWYRQILGQGPELLVQFQDESVVDDSQLPKDRFSAERLKGVDSTLKIQPAELGDSAMYLCASRPPGSSYEQYFGPGTRLTVT.

V is TRBV27 and J is TRBJ2-1; maybe TRBD2 (7 bases). The CDR3 covers 15 residues. V lost 10 bases to trimming and J lost 3 bases, with 19 bases between them. CDR1 and CDR2 (germline): MNHEY, SMNVEV (reference sequence). The CDR3 DNA follows: TGTGCCACCTTGTGGGGGGAGGGGGGCTACAATGAGCAGTTCTTC. It yields the protein CATLWGEGGYNEQFF.

The chain employs TRBV9 and TRBJ1-1; D possibly corresponds to TRBD1 (6 bases). The CDR3 loop spans 14 amino acids. V lost 4 bases and J lost 2, with 12 bases in between. Germline loops: CDR1 SGDLS, CDR2 YYNGEE. CDR3 amino acids: CASSIGQTNTEAFF. In DNA form, the CDR3 reads TGTGCCAGCAGCATCGGACAGACTAACACTGAAGCTTTCTTT.

The chain combines TRBV14 with TRBJ1-2; D gene uncertain. The CDR3 consists of 13 residues. Germline CDR1 SGHDN, CDR2 FVKESK. The germline V and J ends were trimmed by 1 base and 3 bases, with 6 bases remaining between them. CDR3 nucleotides: TGTGCCAGCAGCCAAGGCGCACACTATGGCTACACCTTC. Its translation is CASSQGAHYGYTF.

This clone was seen a single time. This may arise from a read error, as a much more abundant clone is one base away. Other DNA sequences in the same sample also yield this CDR3. CDR3 sequence reads: CASSRDSSYEQYF. The CDR3 DNA sequence: TGTGCCAGCAGTCGGGACAGTTCCTACGAGCAGTACTTC. The genes are TRBV12-3 or TRBV12-4 and TRBJ2-7; 7 bases line up with TRBD1. This CDR3 has 13 amino acids. The junction had 2 bases not matched to a gene; V was cut back by 5 bases and J by 1 base.

This clone was counted once. This rearrangement joins TRBV6-5 to TRBJ1-5, with 8 bases lining up with TRBD1. This CDR3 contains 12 residues. Germline trimming cut 8 bases from V and 10 bases from J; bases unmatched to any gene: 7. CDR1 is MNHEY, CDR2 SVGAGI, per germline. Here the CDR3 reads CASRLTGGPQHF. CDR3 nucleotide sequence: TGTGCCAGCCGACTTACAGGGGGTCCCCAGCATTTT.

The chain combines TRBV28 with TRBJ2-7; D is ambiguous. V was trimmed by 3 bases and J by 0 bases, leaving 15 bases between them. The CDR3 totals 16 residues. The germline gives CDR1 MDHEN, CDR2 SYDVKM. The chain's CDR3 is CASSFLPVEYSYEQYF. In DNA form, the CDR3 reads TGTGCCAGCAGTTTCCTCCCTGTGGAGTACTCCTACGAGCAGTACTTC. Using reference TRBV28 and TRBJ2-7 for the parts outside the CDR3, the full variable domain is DVKVTQSSRYLVKRTGEKVFLECVQDMDHENMFWYRQDPGLGLRLIYFSYDVKMKEKGDIPEGYSVSREKKERFSLILESASTNQTSMYLCASSFLPVEYSYEQYFGPGTRLTVT.

This rearrangement joins TRBV7-2 to TRBJ2-7, with TRBD2 as a possible D gene (5 bases). This CDR3 is built from 14 residues. CDR1 is SGHTA, CDR2 FQGNSA, per germline. With 5 bases removed from V and 3 bases from J, the gap between germline ends came to 14 bases. DNA for the CDR3: TGTGCCAGCAGCCCGGGGATGAGGGTCTACGAGCAGTACTTC. Translation: CASSPGMRVYEQYF.

This clone was observed a single time. The chain employs TRBV7-9 and TRBJ2-1; the D gene is possibly TRBD2 (6 bases). Germline assignment: CDR1 SEHNR and CDR2 FQNEAQ (reference sequence). The CDR3 runs 12 residues. Trimming shortened V by 3 bases and J by 7 bases, and 7 bases separated the two germline ends. The CDR3 sequence is CASSLDYNEQFF. In DNA, the CDR3 is TGTGCCAGCAGCTTGGACTATAATGAGCAGTTCTTC.

The rearrangement uses TRBV5-5 and TRBJ2-7; tentatively, D is TRBD2 (6 bases). Germline V lookup: CDR1 SGHKS, CDR2 YYEKEE (reference sequence). V was cut by 4 bases and J by 4 bases, with 24 bases left in between. The CDR3 is 17 residues long. CDR3 amino acids: CASSMTSFRALSYEQYF. The CDR3 DNA sequence: TGTGCCAGCAGCATGACTAGTTTCAGGGCGTTATCGTACGAGCAGTACTTC.

This chain connects TRBV6-5 to TRBJ1-2; D may be TRBD1 (5 bases). The length of the CDR3 is 15 residues. CDR1 and CDR2 from the germline V gene are MNHEY and SVGAGI. Trimming took 0 bases from V and 8 from J, leaving 16 bases between them. CDR3 in amino acids: CASSYSVQGRKGYTF. In DNA, the CDR3 is TGTGCCAGCAGTTACTCGGTCCAGGGCAGGAAAGGCTACACCTTC.

The chain combines TRBV19 with TRBJ2-1; 7 bases map to TRBD2. Germline V gives CDR1 LNHDA, CDR2 SQIVND (reference sequence). This CDR3 region has 18 residues. Germline trimming cut 10 bases from V and 4 bases from J; bases unmatched to any gene: 22. The CDR3 region is CATSDPSGNPFWYNEQFF. As DNA, the CDR3 is TGTGCCACCTCCGACCCCAGCGGGAACCCCTTTTGGTACAATGAGCAGTTCTTC.

The V and J genes are TRBV7-6 and TRBJ2-2, with TRBD2 identical over 8 bases. With V trimmed by 5 bases and J by 6 bases, 8 bases remained unmatched. Germline V gives CDR1 SGHVS, CDR2 FNYEAQ. The CDR3 runs to 15 residues. CDR3 loop: CASSPSWREAGELFF. CDR3 sequence (DNA): TGTGCCAGCAGCCCATCTTGGCGGGAGGCCGGGGAGCTGTTTTTT.

J is TRBJ2-2 and V is TRBV5-4; 7 bases align to TRBD1. V was pared by 0 bases and J by 2 bases, with 4 bases of the junction left unmatched. Germline assignment: CDR1 SGHNT and CDR2 YYREEE (reference sequence). This CDR3 comprises 16 residues. CDR3 coding DNA: TGTGCCAGCAGCTTGGGACAGGGTATCAACACCGGGGAGCTGTTTTTT. It yields the protein CASSLGQGINTGELFF.

The V and J genes are TRBV5-5 and TRBJ2-1, with 13 bases aligning to TRBD2. V trimming: 1 base; J trimming: 9 bases; junction bases outside the gene matches: 13. This CDR3 is 18 amino acids long. Looked up from germline, CDR1 is SGHKS and CDR2 is YYEKEE (reference sequence). This CDR3 is CASSLRLAGGAMMSEQFF. CDR3 in DNA: TGTGCCAGCAGCTTGAGACTAGCGGGAGGCGCCATGATGTCTGAGCAGTTCTTC.

This chain connects TRBV28 to TRBJ2-7; 7 nucleotides line up with TRBD1. This CDR3 is built from 13 residues. V was pared by 10 bases and J by 2 bases, with 8 bases of the junction left unmatched. Germline lookup yields CDR1 MDHEN and CDR2 SYDVKM. For the CDR3, the DNA is TGTGCCACCAGCGACAGGGTACCCTACGAGCAGTACTTC. This translates into CATSDRVPYEQYF.

The CDR3 is CASSLQGAGEKLFF. DNA for the CDR3: TGCGCCAGCAGCCTCCAGGGGGCAGGTGAAAAACTGTTTTTT. The rearrangement uses TRBV5-1 and TRBJ1-4; 8 nucleotides line up with TRBD1. The CDR3 loop spans 14 amino acids. Trimming removed 4 bases from V and 7 bases from J; junction bases left unmatched: 6. In germline, CDR1 is SGHRS, CDR2 YFSETQ.

This clone appeared once. This chain connects TRBV7-2 to TRBJ1-2; 10 bases align to TRBD1. The CDR3 contains 14 residues. Trimming took 2 bases from V and 6 from J; bases not matched to a gene: 3. Germline V gene lookup returns CDR1 SGHTA and CDR2 FQGNSA. In DNA form, the CDR3 reads TGTGCCAGCAGCTTACGACAGGGGGCTGATGGCTACACCTTC. Its translation: CASSLRQGADGYTF.

The chain recombines TRBV4-1 with TRBJ1-5; possibly TRBD1 for D (5 bases). Germline CDR1 and CDR2: MGHRA and YSYEKL. Trimming pared 4 bases from V and 2 bases from J, leaving 15 bases between. There are 16 residues in the CDR3. The CDR3 sequence: CASSPEAGGGNQPQHF. The CDR3 DNA sequence: TGCGCCAGCAGCCCGGAGGCGGGGGGTGGCAATCAGCCCCAGCATTTT.

This clone was counted a single time. The gene calls are TRBV10-1 and TRBJ2-1; 7 bases fit TRBD2. The germline V gene has CDR1 WNHNN and CDR2 SYGVQD (reference sequence). This CDR3 has 13 amino acids. J was trimmed by 8 bases and V by 6 bases; bases with no gene match: 7. DNA of the CDR3: TGCGCCAGCAGCAGGGACTACGGTGATGAGCAGTTCTTC. This sequence encodes CASSRDYGDEQFF.

This chain links TRBV24-1 with TRBJ2-2, with D tentatively TRBD2 (5 bases). This CDR3 spans 15 amino acids. Between the trimmed V and J ends, which lost 12 bases and 0 bases, there was a span of 16 bases. From germline, CDR1 is KGHDR and CDR2 SFDVKD. In DNA, the CDR3 is TGTGCCCCAACCGGGGATCCATCGAACACCGGGGAGCTGTTTTTT. The encoded protein is CAPTGDPSNTGELFF.

V and J are TRBV4-1 and TRBJ1-5; no firm D call. V lost 4 bases and J lost 4, with 11 bases in between. The CDR3 length is 14 residues. Germline values: CDR1 MGHRA, CDR2 YSYEKL. The CDR3 region has the DNA TGCGCCAGCAGCCGGGGAGGTGGAAATCAGCCCCAGCATTTT. Translated, it gives CASSRGGGNQPQHF.

Only one count was recorded for this clone. V and J are TRBV6-1 and TRBJ2-5; TRBD2 is a possible D gene (5 bases). Trimming removed 2 bases at V and 2 bases at J, with 18 bases between. The length of the CDR3 is 17 residues. The germline V gene encodes CDR1 MNHNS and CDR2 SASEGT. CDR3 in amino acids: CASSERGWYPQQETQYF. CDR3 sequence (DNA): TGTGCCAGCAGTGAAAGAGGGTGGTACCCGCAACAAGAGACCCAGTACTTC.

This chain connects TRBV15 to TRBJ2-3; D is perhaps TRBD2 (6 bases). V lost 3 bases to trimming and J lost 0 bases, with 7 bases between them. The CDR3 is made up of 14 amino acids. The V gene's germline CDR1 is LNHNV and CDR2 YYDKDF (reference sequence). The CDR3: CATSSGTSTDTQYF. The CDR3 DNA is TGTGCCACCAGCAGCGGGACTAGCACAGATACGCAGTATTTT. The full variable domain, completed using reference TRBV15 and TRBJ2-3, is DAMVIQNPRYQVTQFGKPVTLSCSQTLNHNVMYWYQQKSSQAPKLLFHYYDKDFNNEADTPDNFQSRRPNTSFCFLDIRSPGLGDTAMYLCATSSGTSTDTQYFGPGTRLTVL.

The V and J genes are TRBV28 and TRBJ2-1; 8 bases are a match to TRBD1. The CDR3 has 15 amino acids. CDR1 is MDHEN and CDR2 is SYDVKM in the germline V gene. Unmatched junction bases numbered 3, after V lost 5 bases and J lost 0 bases. This CDR3 reads CASSPTGGSYNEQFF. As DNA, the CDR3 is TGTGCCAGCAGTCCAACAGGGGGCTCCTACAATGAGCAGTTCTTC.

The chain joins TRBV20-1 to TRBJ2-7; no clear D gene. Trimming left V 3 bases short and J 3 bases short, with 18 bases between. Germline loops: CDR1 DFQATT, CDR2 SNEGSKA (reference sequence). The CDR3 length is 15 residues. The CDR3 DNA reads TGCAGTGCTAGTACGGCGGAAGGCAACTACTACGAGCAGTACTTC. Its protein product is CSASTAEGNYYEQYF.

The chain combines TRBV21-1 with TRBJ2-5; TRBD2, the D gene given by the table, was not confirmed from the DNA. TRBV21-1 corresponds to a pseudogene. CDR3 length: 12 residues. The CDR3 region has the DNA TGTGCCCCAGGCGGGAGAAAAGAGACCCAGTACTTC. The encoded protein is CAPGGRKETQYF.

The J gene is TRBJ1-3, the V gene TRBV5-1, with 8 bases fitting TRBD1. CDR1 and CDR2 from the germline V gene are SGHRS and YFSETQ. The CDR3 runs to 14 residues. The V and J ends lost 5 bases and 0 bases, in that order; junction bases with no gene match: 1. Written as DNA, the CDR3 is TGCGCCAGCAGTGACAGGGGCTCTGGAAACACCATATATTTT. Translating it yields CASSDRGSGNTIYF.

This clone was seen once. The chain joins TRBV6-5 to TRBJ2-7; D is unresolved. Germline CDR1 and CDR2: MNHEY and SVGAGI. CDR3 size: 13 residues. With 6 bases removed from V and 4 bases from J, the gap between germline ends came to 13 bases. The CDR3 sequence is CASSPTPLYEQYF. The CDR3 coding sequence is TGTGCCAGCAGCCCGACACCCCTATACGAGCAGTACTTC.

This clone appeared once. The genes are TRBV19 and TRBJ1-5; 7 bases are a match to TRBD1. Germline CDR1 is LNHDA and CDR2 is SQIVND (reference sequence). CDR3 size: 15 residues. The V segment lost 4 bases and the J segment 6 bases; nucleotides outside the gene matches: 9. This CDR3 is CASSNGQGVGQPQHF. DNA for the CDR3: TGTGCCAGTAGTAACGGGCAGGGGGTCGGTCAGCCCCAGCATTTT.